The 3 T cell receptor beta chains presented below share a single source sample, sequenced in a study of low-dose radiotherapy and immunotherapy resistance in tumors (dated by TCRdb to 2022 to 2024). First-strand cDNA was synthesized using Superscript III and a set of TRAV- and TRBV-specific primers, so that both TCRalpha and TCRbeta chains were covered. TCRs were amplified with Phusion for roughly 20 PCR cycles, with a constant-region primer paired with the adapter attached to the V primers. TCRdb applied fastp at Q25 and MiXCR to the public reads, then kept only in-frame beta chains. Rows merge per CDR3 protein into single entries with the most common DNA and genes. The sample records 13,000 or so distinct CDR3 sequences, roughly 75% of which are singletons. The top ten clones comprise about 5% of the sample. Source of these receptors: a human donor with advanced metastatic prostate, ovarian, gallbladder or colorectal cancer (not recorded which). This table probably holds off-target reads from a library built for another chain.

The chain joins TRBV28 to TRBJ1-2; TRBD1 is a possible D gene (5 bases). Germline CDR1 is MDHEN and CDR2 is SYDVKM. Trimming took off 6 bases at V and 3 bases at J, with 8 bases between the two ends. There are 12 residues in the CDR3. The DNA for the CDR3 is TGTGCCAGCAGCTTACAGGACTATGGCTACACCTTC. It codes for CASSLQDYGYTF.

A single count supports this clonotype. The rearrangement links TRBV19 to TRBJ2-3; TRBD2 matches at 7 bases. Germline CDR1 is LNHDA and CDR2 is SQIVND (reference sequence). The CDR3 loop spans 14 amino acids. Trimming took 9 bases from V and 1 from J; bases not matched to a gene: 7. CDR3 nucleotides: TGTGCCAGCGGGGGGACGCACCGCACAGATACGCAGTATTTT. It is translated as CASGGTHRTDTQYF.

The CDR3 is CASSDDRLTPIYEQYF. The CDR3 DNA is TGTGCCAGCAGTGACGACCGCCTTACACCCATCTACGAGCAGTACTTC. The chain carries TRBV6-4 and TRBJ2-7; unclear D gene. The CDR3 has 16 residues. In germline, CDR1 is MRHNA, CDR2 SNTAGT. V was cut by 2 bases and J by 3 bases, with 17 bases left in between.